A single sample gave rise to the 19 T cell receptor beta chains below, sequenced in a study of radiation and T cells in renal cell carcinoma. Profiling relied on immunoSEQ multiplex PCR, and the TCRdb table lists in-frame clones only, not all of them. This table holds about 120,000 clones, 81% found once. The time point is: blood 2 weeks post-SBRT. The treatment was: 15 Gy SBRT to primary tumor, nephrectomy 4 weeks later. The sequences come from blood, collected from a patient whose treatment included radiotherapy and nephrectomy. Receptor source: a woman aged 55-69 years with renal cell carcinoma.

The chain joins TRBV2 to TRBJ1-1; no firm D call. The CDR3 loop spans 15 amino acids. V lost 4 bases and J lost 6, with 18 bases in between. The germline gives CDR1 SNHLY, CDR2 FYNNEI. This CDR3 reads CASSASRSPGAEAFF. The CDR3 DNA follows: TGTGCCAGCAGTGCCAGCCGGTCACCGGGCGCTGAAGCTTTCTTT.

V usage is TRBV6-6 and J usage is TRBJ1-2; 7 nucleotides align to TRBD1. Per the germline V gene, CDR1 is MNHNY and CDR2 is SVGAGI (reference sequence). This CDR3 has 15 amino acids. The J segment lost 5 bases and the V segment lost 2 bases, leaving 8 bases of the junction unmatched. CDR3 nucleotide sequence: TGTGCCAGCAGTTACGGGCGACAGGGAATATATGGCTACACCTTC. It yields the protein CASSYGRQGIYGYTF.

The chain is built from TRBV27 and TRBJ2-5; D is ambiguous. The CDR3 consists of 13 residues. V was cut by 5 bases and J by 4 bases, with 11 bases left in between. Looked up from germline, CDR1 is MNHEY and CDR2 is SMNVEV (reference sequence). This chain's CDR3 is CASSPVFGETQYF. CDR3 DNA: TGTGCCAGCAGTCCTGTGTTCGGAGAGACCCAGTACTTC.

V and J are TRBV28 and TRBJ1-4; D not resolved. Per the germline V gene, CDR1 is MDHEN and CDR2 is SYDVKM. Trimming removed 7 bases at V and 6 bases at J, with 18 bases between. The CDR3 covers 15 residues. CDR3 DNA: TGTGCCAGCACCACAGCCTATTCGCCCCATGAAAAACTGTTTTTT. Amino acid sequence: CASTTAYSPHEKLFF.

J is TRBJ2-5 and V is TRBV7-9; D not resolved. Deletions cut 2 bases from V and 5 bases from J, with 15 bases between. The length of the CDR3 is 15 residues. Germline V gives CDR1 SEHNR, CDR2 FQNEAQ (reference sequence). CDR3: CASSLFGEAGETQYF. The CDR3 DNA is TGTGCCAGCAGCTTATTTGGTGAAGCCGGTGAGACCCAGTACTTC.

This clone was observed a single time. This chain uses TRBV11-3 with TRBJ2-7, with D hard to call. This CDR3 comprises 12 residues. Germline V gene data show CDR1 as SGHNT and CDR2 as YENEEA. Trimming removed 0 bases from V and 6 bases from J, with 6 bases in between. The CDR3 DNA reads TGTGCCAGCAGCTTAGACGTTGGCGAGCAGTACTTC. Protein product: CASSLDVGEQYF.

The genes are TRBV6-1 and TRBJ2-2; D is unclear. The CDR3 covers 14 residues. Trimming took 0 bases from V and 3 from J, leaving 5 bases between them. Germline V gene data show CDR1 as MNHNS and CDR2 as SASEGT. CDR3 loop: CASSEAPYTGELFF. Here the CDR3 DNA reads TGTGCCAGCAGTGAAGCGCCCTACACCGGGGAGCTGTTTTTT.

V gene TRBV27 combines with J gene TRBJ1-2; no clear D gene. The germline CDR1 and CDR2 sequences are MNHEY and SMNVEV (reference sequence). V lost 10 bases and J lost 4, with 16 bases in between. This CDR3 spans 13 amino acids. The CDR3 nucleotides read TGTGCCACTTCGGGCGGGGAGAGCTATGGCTACACCTTC. Its translation is CATSGGESYGYTF.

The rearrangement joins TRBV5-5 to TRBJ1-3; 8 positions match TRBD1. Germline values: CDR1 SGHKS, CDR2 YYEKEE (reference sequence). V shed 3 bases and J 6 bases; nucleotides not matched to a gene: 8. The CDR3 runs to 15 residues. CDR3 DNA: TGTGCCAGCAGCTCGACAGGGGAGTTTGAAAACACCATATATTTT. Translation gives CASSSTGEFENTIYF.

This chain joins TRBV19 and TRBJ2-6; D perhaps matches TRBD1 (6 bases). Per germline, CDR1 LNHDA and CDR2 SQIVND (reference sequence). The CDR3 length is 16 residues. V dropped 5 bases and J dropped 0 bases, with 11 bases sitting between them. CDR3 in DNA: TGTGCCAGTAGTTCTCGCAGGGGCTCTGGGGCCAACGTCCTGACTTTC. Translated, it gives CASSSRRGSGANVLTF.

This chain connects TRBV27 to TRBJ2-7, with 12 bases fitting TRBD2. Per germline, CDR1 MNHEY and CDR2 SMNVEV (reference sequence). V was clipped by 3 bases and J by 2 bases; unmatched bases: 2. The CDR3 loop spans 15 amino acids. The CDR3 sequence is CASSLTSGRPYEQYF. CDR3 coding DNA: TGTGCCAGCAGTTTGACTAGCGGGAGACCCTACGAGCAGTACTTC.

The rearrangement joins TRBV9 to TRBJ2-7; D is possibly TRBD1 (5 bases). Trimming took off 0 bases at V and 1 base at J, with 20 bases between the two ends. Germline CDR1 and CDR2: SGDLS and YYNGEE. The length of the CDR3 is 18 residues. CDR3 nucleotide sequence: TGTGCCAGCAGCGTAGAAGCTAATGCAGGGCTACTATCCTACGAGCAGTACTTC. The encoded protein is CASSVEANAGLLSYEQYF.

The chain carries TRBV5-1 and TRBJ2-7; either TRBD1 or TRBD2 may fit D (5 bases each). The CDR3 is made up of 15 amino acids. Trimming removed 0 bases at V and 6 bases at J, with 16 bases between. In germline, CDR1 is SGHRS, CDR2 YFSETQ. The CDR3 region is CASSLARQGDGEQYF. The CDR3 coding sequence is TGCGCCAGCAGCTTGGCCAGGCAGGGAGACGGCGAGCAGTACTTC.

This sequence joins TRBV2 and TRBJ2-3; D is unresolved. V was pared by 4 bases and J by 5 bases, with 16 bases between. CDR1 is SNHLY, CDR2 FYNNEI, per germline. The CDR3 is made up of 15 amino acids. The CDR3 DNA sequence: TGTGCCAGCAGTGGCATACGGGCCTCCGGAGATACGCAGTATTTT. Translating gives CASSGIRASGDTQYF. Complete variable domain (other parts from reference TRBV2 and TRBJ2-3): EPEVTQTPSHQVTQMGQEVILRCVPISNHLYFYWYRQILGQKVEFLVSFYNNEISEKSEIFDDQFSVERPDGSNFTLKIRSTKLEDSAMYFCASSGIRASGDTQYFGPGTRLTVL.

This clone was seen once. The CDR3 sequence: CASSQDSGKYGYTF. CDR3 sequence (DNA): TGTGCCAGCAGCCAAGATTCAGGGAAGTATGGCTACACCTTC. The chain employs TRBV4-2 and TRBJ1-2, with a possible D match to TRBD1 (5 bases). Germline values: CDR1 LGHNA, CDR2 YNFKEQ. V shed 0 bases and J shed 5 bases, with 10 bases lying between them. The CDR3 has 14 amino acids.

V gene TRBV4-2 combines with J gene TRBJ2-7; D gene ambiguous. The germline gives CDR1 LGHNA, CDR2 YNFKEQ. CDR3 length equals 15 residues. V was pared by 1 base and J by 1 base, with 11 bases between. The CDR3 protein is CASSQGKDLSYEQYF. CDR3 coding DNA: TGTGCCAGCAGCCAAGGTAAAGATTTGTCCTACGAGCAGTACTTC.

The CDR3 DNA sequence: TGTGCCATCAGTGAGTCAAAGGCATCTGGAAACACCATATATTTT. This encodes CAISESKASGNTIYF. The chain links TRBV10-3 to TRBJ1-3, with D uncertain. V was pared by 0 bases and J by 1 base, with 7 bases between. CDR1 and CDR2 (germline): ENHRY, SYGVKD. The CDR3 sequence is 15 residues long.

The chain is built from TRBV27 and TRBJ2-5; the match to TRBD1 covers 10 bases. CDR1 is MNHEY and CDR2 is SMNVEV in the germline V gene (reference sequence). CDR3 length: 14 residues. After removal of 3 bases from V and 3 bases from J, the junction contained 1 base not matched to a gene. The CDR3 reads CASSFGTGEETQYF. DNA of the CDR3: TGTGCCAGCAGTTTTGGGACAGGGGAAGAGACCCAGTACTTC.

The rearrangement links TRBV5-1 to TRBJ1-4; TRBD1 aligns across 9 bases. The junction had 4 bases not matched to a gene; V was cut back by 0 bases and J by 7 bases. The CDR3 sequence is 15 residues long. Looked up from germline, CDR1 is SGHRS and CDR2 is YFSETQ. Here the CDR3 DNA reads TGCGCCAGCAGCTTGGAGGGACAGGGTAGTGAAAAACTGTTTTTT. It codes for CASSLEGQGSEKLFF.